Following are 17 T cell receptor beta chains from one sample sequenced in a study of chemoradiotherapy in HPV16-positive cancers. Measured with immunoSEQ multiplex PCR; TCRdb has only the in-frame clones, and not every one. The sample contains 40,000 to 65,000 clones, 90% of which appear only once. The input for sequencing was blood, taken from a patient who underwent chemoradiotherapy. The receptors derive from a human donor with HPV-associated anogenital cancer.

The V and J genes are TRBV4-2 and TRBJ1-6; no firm D call. The CDR3 is made up of 16 amino acids. Germline-derived CDR1 and CDR2 are LGHNA and YNFKEQ. V dropped 0 bases and J dropped 7 bases, with 13 bases sitting between them. The DNA for the CDR3 is TGTGCCAGCAGCCAAGATCAGCGGAGTAAAAATTCACCCCTCCACTTT. Protein product: CASSQDQRSKNSPLHF.

The rearrangement links TRBV5-4 to TRBJ1-6; D remains unclear. CDR1 is SGHNT, CDR2 YYREEE, per germline (reference sequence). Trimming took 4 bases from V and 9 from J, leaving 14 bases between them. This CDR3 is 14 amino acids long. The CDR3 DNA reads as TGTGCCAGCAGCGGCTCCGGACGAGGTTCACCCCTCCACTTT. It yields the protein CASSGSGRGSPLHF.

The V gene is TRBV11-2, the J gene TRBJ1-1; D gene uncertain. CDR3 length: 15 residues. The germline V and J ends were trimmed by 1 base and 0 bases, with 9 bases remaining between them. Germline V CDR1 and CDR2: SGHAT, FQNNGV. CDR3 amino acids: CASSLVTGMNTEAFF. In nucleotides, the CDR3 is TGTGCCAGCAGCTTAGTCACGGGTATGAACACTGAAGCTTTCTTT.

The rearrangement links TRBV28 to TRBJ2-7; weak D call: TRBD2 (5 bases). The CDR3 is made up of 13 amino acids. Germline V gene data show CDR1 as MDHEN and CDR2 as SYDVKM. The ends were cut back, 2 bases at V and 3 bases at J, with 8 bases in the middle. CDR3 protein: CASSLPGIYEQYF. DNA of the CDR3: TGTGCCAGCAGTTTACCGGGAATCTACGAGCAGTACTTC.

The J gene is TRBJ2-2, the V gene TRBV7-2; no clear D gene. Trimming removed 5 bases at V and 6 bases at J, with 7 bases between. Germline loops: CDR1 SGHTA, CDR2 FQGNSA. CDR3 length: 12 amino acids. As DNA, the CDR3 is TGTGCCAGCAGCAACCCCCCCGGGGAGCTGTTTTTT. It encodes CASSNPPGELFF.

The J gene is TRBJ2-3, the V gene TRBV12-5, with a weak D call TRBD1 (8 bases). Per germline, CDR1 LGHNT and CDR2 FRNRAP. The CDR3 spans 15 residues. Trimming left V 6 bases short and J 1 base short, with 14 bases between. The CDR3 loop reads CASGREGQGTDTQYF. The CDR3 DNA sequence: TGTGCTAGTGGAAGGGAGGGACAGGGCACAGATACGCAGTATTTT.

V and J are TRBV11-1 and TRBJ2-6; the D gene is possibly TRBD2 (5 bases). V shed 3 bases and J shed 4 bases, with 13 bases lying between them. The CDR3 has 16 amino acids. The germline gives CDR1 SGHAT, CDR2 FQDESV (reference sequence). The CDR3 region has the DNA TGTGCCAGCAGCTTGGTAAGAGGGTACGGGGCCAACGTCCTGACTTTC. Translation gives CASSLVRGYGANVLTF.

The gene calls are TRBV6-1 and TRBJ2-1; TRBD2 aligns across 9 bases. Germline assignment: CDR1 MNHNS and CDR2 SASEGT. The length of the CDR3 is 15 residues. V lost 4 bases to trimming and J lost 6 bases; unmatched junction nucleotides: 7. The CDR3 loop reads CASSAPETSGNEQFF. The CDR3 coding sequence is TGTGCCAGCAGTGCGCCAGAGACTAGCGGCAATGAGCAGTTCTTC.

A few counts support this clone. The chain combines TRBV30 with TRBJ1-6; 7 bases map to TRBD1. Germline CDR1 GTSNPN, CDR2 SVGIG (reference sequence). The trim removed 3 bases at V and 6 bases at J, leaving 14 bases unmatched. The CDR3 runs to 17 residues. The CDR3: CAWRSLRGPRSNSPLHF. CDR3 DNA sequence: TGTGCCTGGAGGAGCCTAAGGGGGCCCAGGAGTAATTCACCCCTCCACTTT. Supplemented by reference TRBV30 and TRBJ1-6, the full variable domain reads SQTIHQWPATLVQPVGSPLSLECTVEGTSNPNLYWYRQAAGRGLQLLFYSVGIGQISSEVPQNLSASRPQDRQFILSSKKLLLSDSGFYLCAWRSLRGPRSNSPLHFGNGTRLTVT.

V is TRBV10-3 and J is TRBJ2-7, with D perhaps matching TRBD2 (7 bases). Looked up from germline, CDR1 is ENHRY and CDR2 is SYGVKD. With 11 bases removed from V and 3 bases from J, the gap between germline ends came to 23 bases. The length of the CDR3 is 15 residues. In nucleotides, the CDR3 is TGTGCCGCCTCGGCCATCGGGGGCGGGGGCTACGAGCAGTACTTC. Translation: CAASAIGGGGYEQYF.

The chain is built from TRBV11-1 and TRBJ2-2; D call uncertain. The CDR3 is 18 amino acids. Trimming cost V 7 bases and J 2 bases, with 23 bases left between them. Per germline, CDR1 SGHAT and CDR2 FQDESV (reference sequence). CDR3 in amino acids: CASKPGLDFSNNTGELFF. The CDR3 DNA reads TGTGCCAGCAAGCCGGGTCTCGATTTTTCTAATAACACCGGGGAGCTGTTTTTT.

This clone has only a few counts. DNA of the CDR3: TGTGCCAGCACGAAGAACACTGAAGCTTTCTTT. Protein sequence: CASTKNTEAFF. The chain uses TRBV6-5 and TRBJ1-1; no clear D. V lost 7 bases, J lost 1 base, and 4 bases lay in between. Per germline, CDR1 MNHEY and CDR2 SVGAGI. CDR3 length: 11 residues.

The chain couples TRBV11-1 to TRBJ1-4; D is undetermined. This CDR3 has 14 residues. V lost 5 bases, J lost 5 bases, and 12 bases lay in between. Germline assignment: CDR1 SGHAT and CDR2 FQDESV (reference sequence). DNA of the CDR3: TGTGCCAGCAGCCGGGATAAGAGGAATGAAAAACTGTTTTTT. Its protein is CASSRDKRNEKLFF. The whole variable domain, filled in from reference TRBV11-1 and TRBJ1-4, reads EAEVAQSPRYKITEKSQAVAFWCDPISGHATLYWYRQILGQGPELLVQFQDESVVDDSQLPKDRFSAERLKGVDSTLKIQPAELGDSAMYLCASSRDKRNEKLFFGSGTQLSVL.

The rearrangement uses TRBV7-2 and TRBJ2-5, with TRBD2 identical over 10 bases. Germline assignment: CDR1 SGHTA and CDR2 FQGNSA. V shed 5 bases and J 2 bases; nucleotides not matched to a gene: 5. This CDR3 spans 15 amino acids. The CDR3: CASSVTSGDQETQYF. The CDR3 coding sequence is TGTGCCAGCAGCGTTACTAGCGGGGATCAAGAGACCCAGTACTTC.

The V gene is TRBV5-5, the J gene TRBJ2-3, with unresolved D. Between the trimmed V and J ends, which lost 1 base and 2 bases, there was a span of 11 bases. Per the germline V gene, CDR1 is SGHKS and CDR2 is YYEKEE (reference sequence). This CDR3 is 15 amino acids long. The DNA for the CDR3 is TGTGCCAGCAGCTTGACGGCTCTCGCCACAGATACGCAGTATTTT. Amino acids: CASSLTALATDTQYF. Based on the CDR3 plus reference TRBV5-5 and TRBJ2-3, the full variable domain is DAGVTQSPTHLIKTRGQQVTLRCSPISGHKSVSWYQQVLGQGPQFIFQYYEKEERGRGNFPDRFSARQFPNYSSELNVNALLLGDSALYLCASSLTALATDTQYFGPGTRLTVL.

In this sample, this clone turned up once. The chain couples TRBV30 to TRBJ1-2; 9 nucleotides agree with TRBD1. With 0 bases clipped from V and 8 bases from J, the junction kept 7 bases outside the gene matches. This CDR3 spans 14 amino acids. The germline V gene encodes CDR1 GTSNPN and CDR2 SVGIG (reference sequence). The DNA of the CDR3 is TGTGCCTGGAGTGTTTCGGGACAGGGCAGGGGCTACACCTTC. Its protein is CAWSVSGQGRGYTF. Filled out from reference TRBV30 and TRBJ1-2, the complete variable domain reads SQTIHQWPATLVQPVGSPLSLECTVEGTSNPNLYWYRQAAGRGLQLLFYSVGIGQISSEVPQNLSASRPQDRQFILSSKKLLLSDSGFYLCAWSVSGQGRGYTFGSGTRLTVV.

CDR3 in amino acids: CASSIRLAGGTDTQYF. The DNA for the CDR3 is TGTGCCAGCAGCATAAGACTAGCGGGGGGCACAGATACGCAGTATTTT. The chain recombines TRBV7-6 with TRBJ2-3, with 12 bases that match TRBD2. This CDR3 comprises 16 residues. Germline V CDR1 and CDR2: SGHVS, FNYEAQ. V was clipped by 5 bases and J by 1 base; unmatched bases: 4.